The 26 T cell receptor beta chains reported below all come from one sample, sequenced in a study of TIL therapy for anti-PD-1-resistant metastatic lung cancer (dated by TCRdb to about 2021). Interpreted using the paper, the time point label stands for: pre-treatment sample, taken before nivolumab and TIL therapy. The immunoSEQ v3 hsTCRB kit was used to amplify TCR beta CDR3 regions from genomic DNA through bias-controlled multiplex PCR. As stored in TCRdb, this immuneACCESS dataset retains in-frame rearrangements with V and J assigned. A fraction of the clones does not appear; measured against another copy, unresolved V genes explain less than half of the discrepancy, and the remainder lacks a known reason. This sample has tens of thousands of clones in its table, and 69% of those were observed once. The ten largest clones capture about 6.8% of the sample. Specimen: blood, collected at baseline. The source of these receptors is a person aged 30 to 80 with non-small cell lung cancer.

This clone has only one observation. This chain connects TRBV7-6 to TRBJ2-5; D gene unclear. This CDR3 contains 14 residues. Trimming took 2 bases from V and 5 from J, leaving 12 bases between them. Germline-derived CDR1 and CDR2 are SGHVS and FNYEAQ. The CDR3 is CASSLIPGSETQYF. The CDR3 DNA sequence: TGTGCCAGCAGCTTAATTCCCGGGTCGGAGACCCAGTACTTC.

V gene TRBV6-6 combines with J gene TRBJ2-2; maybe TRBD2 (6 bases). Germline CDR1 MNHNY, CDR2 SVGAGI (reference sequence). This CDR3 has 14 amino acids. V was cut by 6 bases and J by 5 bases, with 13 bases left in between. This CDR3 is CASRTRGLTGELFF. As DNA, the CDR3 is TGTGCCAGCAGGACTAGAGGCCTTACCGGGGAGCTGTTTTTT.

This sequence joins TRBV5-1 and TRBJ2-1; maybe TRBD2 (6 bases). Germline CDR1 SGHRS, CDR2 YFSETQ. Trimming left V 3 bases short and J 12 bases short, with 19 bases between. The CDR3 has 14 amino acids. CDR3 sequence reads: CASSSGLFGDVQFF. CDR3 DNA sequence: TGCGCCAGCAGCTCGGGACTTTTTGGAGACGTGCAGTTCTTC.

The gene calls are TRBV19 and TRBJ2-1, with TRBD1 matching 7 bases. Germline lookup yields CDR1 LNHDA and CDR2 SQIVND (reference sequence). The CDR3 is 14 residues long. The ends lost 6 bases at V and 0 bases at J; junction bases unmatched: 2. CDR3 nucleotides: TGTGCCAGTAGGGGACAGAGCTCCTACAATGAGCAGTTCTTC. Its translation: CASRGQSSYNEQFF.

This rearrangement joins TRBV30 to TRBJ2-2, with D possibly being TRBD2 (5 bases). Trimming left V 3 bases short and J 3 bases short, with 14 bases between. From germline, CDR1 is GTSNPN and CDR2 SVGIG (reference sequence). The CDR3 covers 15 residues. The CDR3 here is CAWSDQDSHTGELFF. In DNA, the CDR3 is TGTGCCTGGAGCGACCAGGACTCCCACACCGGGGAGCTGTTTTTT.

V gene TRBV5-4 combines with J gene TRBJ1-2; D remains ambiguous. This CDR3 is 13 amino acids long. Germline V lookup: CDR1 SGHNT, CDR2 YYREEE (reference sequence). With 0 bases removed from V and 5 bases from J, the gap between germline ends came to 8 bases. In DNA, the CDR3 is TGTGCCAGCAGCTTGGGACAAAAATATGGCTACACCTTC. This codes for CASSLGQKYGYTF.

The V and J genes are TRBV6-5 and TRBJ1-1; 10 positions match TRBD1. The V gene end was trimmed by 4 bases and the J gene end by 4 bases; junction bases not matched to a gene: 3. Germline CDR1 reads MNHEY; CDR2 reads SVGAGI. The CDR3 is 14 residues long. The CDR3, as DNA: TGTGCCAGCAGTTGGGACAGGGGATCCACTGAAGCTTTCTTT. Its translation: CASSWDRGSTEAFF.

The chain uses TRBV29-1 and TRBJ2-3, with 7 bases matching TRBD2. The germline V gene has CDR1 SQVTM and CDR2 ANQGSEA. Trimming took 3 bases from V and 5 from J; bases not matched to a gene: 5. The CDR3 loop spans 13 amino acids. The CDR3 reads CSVEWAGVDTQYF. DNA of the CDR3: TGCAGCGTTGAGTGGGCGGGAGTAGATACGCAGTATTTT.

This chain connects TRBV6-1 to TRBJ1-6; TRBD1 matches at 9 bases. Trimming cost V 5 bases and J 8 bases; bases outside gene matches: 4. The CDR3 is 14 amino acids. Germline CDR1 reads MNHNS; CDR2 reads SASEGT. CDR3 coding DNA: TGTGCCAGCAGTATCACAGGGGGCGATTCACCCCTCCACTTT. Its translation is CASSITGGDSPLHF.

The chain joins TRBV29-1 to TRBJ2-3; perhaps TRBD2 as D (7 bases). The CDR3 is made up of 13 amino acids. The V and J ends lost 4 bases and 4 bases respectively, with 12 bases between them. Germline CDR1 and CDR2: SQVTM and ANQGSEA. CDR3 coding DNA: TGCAGCGTTGGGGGCGGGGGCCCAGATACGCAGTATTTT. It encodes CSVGGGGPDTQYF.

The V and J genes are TRBV19 and TRBJ1-5; possibly TRBD1 for D (5 bases). V shed 5 bases and J shed 3 bases, with 11 bases lying between them. Per the germline V gene, CDR1 is LNHDA and CDR2 is SQIVND (reference sequence). This CDR3 has 14 residues. The CDR3 nucleotides are TGTGCCAGTAGTTGGAGGGGTGACAATCAGCCCCAGCATTTT. Translating it yields CASSWRGDNQPQHF. The full variable domain, rest sourced from reference TRBV19 and TRBJ1-5, is DGGITQSPKYLFRKEGQNVTLSCEQNLNHDAMYWYRQDPGQGLRLIYYSQIVNDFQKGDIAEGYSVSREKKESFPLTVTSAQKNPTAFYLCASSWRGDNQPQHFGDGTRLSIL.

This chain joins TRBV5-6 and TRBJ2-2, with D possibly TRBD2 on 6 matching bases. V was shortened by 1 base and J by 6 bases, with 10 bases between the two germline ends. Germline CDR1 SGHDT, CDR2 YYEEEE. The CDR3 runs 14 residues. This CDR3 reads CASSLLAGPGELFF. The CDR3 region has the DNA TGTGCCAGCAGCTTGTTGGCGGGGCCCGGGGAGCTGTTTTTT.

The chain carries TRBV6-5 and TRBJ1-1; D might be TRBD1 (6 bases). The CDR3 loop spans 13 amino acids. Trimming removed 6 bases from V and 3 bases from J, with 11 bases in between. CDR1 is MNHEY, CDR2 SVGAGI, per germline. This chain's CDR3 is CASRGTPYTEAFF. As DNA, the CDR3 is TGTGCCAGCAGGGGGACACCATACACTGAAGCTTTCTTT.

The CDR3 sequence is CASSTSGANTGELFF. The CDR3 DNA reads TGCGCCAGCTCGACTAGCGGGGCGAACACCGGGGAGCTGTTTTTT. The gene calls are TRBV4-1 and TRBJ2-2, with TRBD2 identical over 11 bases. Per the germline V gene, CDR1 is MGHRA and CDR2 is YSYEKL. V was clipped by 8 bases and J by 0 bases; unmatched bases: 2. CDR3 length equals 15 residues.

The chain has TRBV30 and TRBJ2-5; a weak D match, TRBD2 (5 bases). Germline values: CDR1 GTSNPN, CDR2 SVGIG (reference sequence). Deletions cut 7 bases from V and 3 bases from J, with 18 bases between. This CDR3 spans 14 amino acids. Here the CDR3 reads CASNFQPGKETQYF. CDR3 coding DNA: TGTGCCTCTAACTTCCAGCCGGGGAAAGAGACCCAGTACTTC. Combining the CDR3 with reference TRBV30 and TRBJ2-5 gives the whole variable domain SQTIHQWPATLVQPVGSPLSLECTVEGTSNPNLYWYRQAAGRGLQLLFYSVGIGQISSEVPQNLSASRPQDRQFILSSKKLLLSDSGFYLCASNFQPGKETQYFGPGTRLLVL.

The CDR3 loop reads CAWSSGPWETQYF. CDR3 coding DNA: TGTGCCTGGAGTTCCGGTCCTTGGGAGACCCAGTACTTC. V gene TRBV30 combines with J gene TRBJ2-5; D not resolved. The CDR3 extends over 13 amino acids. CDR1 and CDR2 (germline): GTSNPN, SVGIG (reference sequence). V lost 2 bases, J lost 5 bases, and 12 bases lay in between.

This clone was detected only a few times. CDR3 residues: CASRGQSSGNTIYF. The DNA of the CDR3 is TGTGCCAGTAGGGGACAGTCCTCTGGAAACACCATATATTTT. The rearrangement uses TRBV19 and TRBJ1-3; 7 positions agree with TRBD1. Germline values: CDR1 LNHDA, CDR2 SQIVND (reference sequence). After removal of 6 bases from V and 0 bases from J, the junction contained 2 bases not matched to a gene. The CDR3 is 14 amino acids.

The rearrangement links TRBV6-5 to TRBJ2-1; no firm D call. This CDR3 is built from 11 residues. Trimming left V 6 bases short and J 9 bases short, with 9 bases between. Germline V gives CDR1 MNHEY, CDR2 SVGAGI. CDR3 nucleotides: TGTGCCAGCAGGGCCAAGAGTGAGCAGTTCTTC. It codes for CASRAKSEQFF.

The gene calls are TRBV6-5 and TRBJ1-5; D unresolved. Germline loops: CDR1 MNHEY, CDR2 SVGAGI. The CDR3 consists of 13 residues. Trimming shortened V by 2 bases and J by 3 bases, and 5 bases separated the two germline ends. In DNA form, the CDR3 reads TGTGCCAGCAGTTACGCTCACAATCAGCCCCAGCATTTT. Residues: CASSYAHNQPQHF.

The rearrangement links TRBV7-9 to TRBJ1-1; the D gene is possibly TRBD1 (5 bases). This CDR3 is built from 16 residues. Germline V lookup: CDR1 SEHNR, CDR2 FQNEAQ (reference sequence). V was shortened by 2 bases and J by 4 bases, with 17 bases between the two germline ends. The CDR3 bases are TGTGCCAGCAGCTTACTGGGACCCCGGGGCCTCACTGAAGCTTTCTTT. It translates to CASSLLGPRGLTEAFF.

The genes are TRBV5-6 and TRBJ1-1; no reliable D call. V was cut by 2 bases and J by 8 bases, with 13 bases left in between. Germline CDR1 reads SGHDT; CDR2 reads YYEEEE. The CDR3 covers 13 residues. CDR3 sequence reads: CASSLPFGGEAFF. In nucleotides, the CDR3 is TGTGCCAGCAGCTTACCTTTCGGCGGAGAAGCTTTCTTT.

The chain employs TRBV15 and TRBJ2-1, with no clear D. With 0 bases removed from V and 5 bases from J, the gap between germline ends came to 11 bases. Germline loops: CDR1 LNHNV, CDR2 YYDKDF (reference sequence). This CDR3 spans 15 amino acids. This chain's CDR3 is CATSREPSYNNEQFF. CDR3 in DNA: TGTGCCACCAGCAGAGAACCCAGTTACAACAATGAGCAGTTCTTC.

The chain uses TRBV15 and TRBJ1-2; 7 bases fit TRBD1. Losses at the gene ends were 1 base for V and 4 bases for J; bases not matched to a gene: 0. Germline lookup yields CDR1 LNHNV and CDR2 YYDKDF (reference sequence). The CDR3 covers 13 residues. The CDR3 DNA reads TGTGCCACCAGCAGAGCAGGGGGCTATGGCTACACCTTC. It specifies CATSRAGGYGYTF.

This chain links TRBV5-4 with TRBJ1-2; the match to TRBD1 covers 8 bases. Germline lookup yields CDR1 SGHNT and CDR2 YYREEE (reference sequence). CDR3 length: 13 residues. With V trimmed by 3 bases and J by 4 bases, 2 bases remained unmatched. CDR3 nucleotide sequence: TGTGCCAGCAGCTCCCAGGGGGCCTATGGCTACACCTTC. It is translated as CASSSQGAYGYTF. Complete variable domain (other parts from reference TRBV5-4 and TRBJ1-2): ETGVTQSPTHLIKTRGQQVTLRCSSQSGHNTVSWYQQALGQGPQFIFQYYREEENGRGNFPPRFSGLQFPNYSSELNVNALELDDSALYLCASSSQGAYGYTFGSGTRLTVV.

The chain combines TRBV7-3 with TRBJ2-6; D call uncertain. The CDR3 covers 13 residues. Trimming removed 7 bases at V and 0 bases at J, with 4 bases between. Germline CDR1 SGHTA, CDR2 FQGTGA. Here the CDR3 DNA reads TGTGCCAGCAAGGACTCTGGGGCCAACGTCCTGACTTTC. Its protein product is CASKDSGANVLTF.

The J gene is TRBJ2-5, the V gene TRBV5-1; D possibly corresponds to TRBD1 (5 bases). Per the germline V gene, CDR1 is SGHRS and CDR2 is YFSETQ. The CDR3 sequence is 14 residues long. V was trimmed by 0 bases and J by 0 bases, leaving 6 bases between them. The CDR3 protein is CASSLGGHQETQYF. For the CDR3, the DNA is TGCGCCAGCAGCTTGGGGGGCCACCAAGAGACCCAGTACTTC.